The T cell receptor beta chain under discussion was sequenced for a study of immune evolution from preneoplasia to lung adenocarcinoma. TCRdb keeps only in-frame clones here, not all; method: immunoSEQ multiplex PCR. The data show over 4,500 clones, with about 70% seen just once and around 11% held by the top ten. V was trimmed by 5 bases and J by 3 bases, leaving 15 bases between them. The CDR3 extends over 15 amino acids. Germline V gene lookup returns CDR1 MNHEY and CDR2 SMNVEV (reference sequence). V gene TRBV27 combines with J gene TRBJ2-3; D is uncertain. What was sequenced was FFPE minimally invasive lung adenocarcinoma tissue. The sequence came from a person aged 60-79 years with lung adenocarcinoma. The CDR3 nucleotides are TGTGCCAGCAGTCTTCGGGCCGATCGGACAGATACGCAGTATTTT. It is translated as CASSLRADRTDTQYF.